The present entry profiles one T cell receptor (beta chain) with its context. The antigen remains unidentified. These data come from a study of graft-versus-host responses after intestinal transplantation. The V and J ends lost 3 bases and 4 bases respectively, with 4 bases between them. The CDR3 extends over 11 amino acids. Germline V gene data show CDR1 as WSHSY and CDR2 as SAAADI. Sequenced by immunoSEQ multiplex PCR; TCRdb stores in-frame clones only, minus some. The sample carries 38,000 or so clones, approximately 95% recorded once. The chain uses TRBV10-2 and TRBJ2-7, with D uncertain. Specimen: unstimulated CD8+ T cells sorted from spleen or lymph node cells, collected before transplant. The origin of this receptor is a human donor who was the organ donor for an intestinal transplant. CDR3 nucleotides: TGCGCCAGCAGTGATTCGTACGAGCAGTACTTC. This encodes CASSDSYEQYF.